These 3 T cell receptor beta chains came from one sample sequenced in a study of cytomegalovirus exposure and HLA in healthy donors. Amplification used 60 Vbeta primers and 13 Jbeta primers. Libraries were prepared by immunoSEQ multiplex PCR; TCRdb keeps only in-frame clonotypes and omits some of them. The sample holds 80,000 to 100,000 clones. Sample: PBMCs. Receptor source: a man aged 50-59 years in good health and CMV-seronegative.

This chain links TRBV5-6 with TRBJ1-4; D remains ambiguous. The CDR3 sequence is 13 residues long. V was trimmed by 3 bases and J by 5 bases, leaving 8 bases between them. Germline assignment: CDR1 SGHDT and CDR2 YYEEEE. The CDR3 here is CASSWRGNEKLFF. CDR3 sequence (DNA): TGTGCCAGCAGCTGGAGAGGGAATGAAAAACTGTTTTTT.

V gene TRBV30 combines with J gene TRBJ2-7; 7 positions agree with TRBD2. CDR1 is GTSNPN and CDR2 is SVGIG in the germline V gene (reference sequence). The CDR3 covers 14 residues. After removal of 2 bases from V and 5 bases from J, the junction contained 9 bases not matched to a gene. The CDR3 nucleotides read TGTGCCTGGAGTTTGTGGGGGGGGTTCGACGAGCAGTACTTC. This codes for CAWSLWGGFDEQYF.

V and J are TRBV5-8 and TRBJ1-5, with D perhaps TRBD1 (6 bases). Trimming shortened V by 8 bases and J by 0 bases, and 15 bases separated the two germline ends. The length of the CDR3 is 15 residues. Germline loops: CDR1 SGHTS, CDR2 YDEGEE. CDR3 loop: CASIQGTYSNQPQHF. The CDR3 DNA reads TGTGCCAGTATACAGGGAACCTATAGCAATCAGCCCCAGCATTTT. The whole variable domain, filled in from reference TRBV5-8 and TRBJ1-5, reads EAGVTQSPTHLIKTRGQQATLRCSPISGHTSVYWYQQALGLGLQFLLWYDEGEERNRGNFPPRFSGRQFPNYSSELNVNALELEDSALYLCASIQGTYSNQPQHFGDGTRLSIL.